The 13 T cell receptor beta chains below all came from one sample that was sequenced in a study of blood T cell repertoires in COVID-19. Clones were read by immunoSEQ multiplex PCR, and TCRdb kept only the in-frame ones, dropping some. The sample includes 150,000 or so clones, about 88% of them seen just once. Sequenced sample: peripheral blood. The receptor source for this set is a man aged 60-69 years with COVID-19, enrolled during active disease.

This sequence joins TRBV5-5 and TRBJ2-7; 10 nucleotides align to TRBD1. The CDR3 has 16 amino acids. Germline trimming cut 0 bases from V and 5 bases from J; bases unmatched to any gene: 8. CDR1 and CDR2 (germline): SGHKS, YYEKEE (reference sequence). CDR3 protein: CASSLGGTGVEHEQYF. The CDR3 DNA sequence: TGTGCCAGCAGCTTGGGGGGGACAGGGGTTGAACACGAGCAGTACTTC.

The CDR3 loop is CAIRAGGIYNEQFF. CDR3 DNA: TGTGCCATCAGGGCGGGAGGGATTTACAATGAGCAGTTCTTC. The chain employs TRBV10-3 and TRBJ2-1, with 9 bases aligning to TRBD2. This CDR3 is 14 amino acids long. The J segment lost 4 bases and the V segment lost 6 bases, leaving 4 bases of the junction unmatched. Germline loops: CDR1 ENHRY, CDR2 SYGVKD.

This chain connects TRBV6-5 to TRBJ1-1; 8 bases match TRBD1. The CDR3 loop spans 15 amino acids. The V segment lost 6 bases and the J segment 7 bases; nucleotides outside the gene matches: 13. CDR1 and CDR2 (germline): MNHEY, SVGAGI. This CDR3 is CASRPGGAGRNEAFF. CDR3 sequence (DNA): TGTGCCAGCAGGCCAGGGGGCGCGGGAAGAAATGAAGCTTTCTTT.

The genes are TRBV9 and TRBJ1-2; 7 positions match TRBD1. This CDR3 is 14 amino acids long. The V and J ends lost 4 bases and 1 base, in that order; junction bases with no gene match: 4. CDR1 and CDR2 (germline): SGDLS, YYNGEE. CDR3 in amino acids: CASSTWDSNYGYTF. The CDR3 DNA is TGTGCCAGCAGCACATGGGACAGTAACTATGGCTACACCTTC.

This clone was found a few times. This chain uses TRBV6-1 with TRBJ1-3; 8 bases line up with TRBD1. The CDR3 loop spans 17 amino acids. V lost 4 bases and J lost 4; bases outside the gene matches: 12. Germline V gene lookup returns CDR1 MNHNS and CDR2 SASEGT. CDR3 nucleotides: TGTGCCAGCAGTGCAGCGGGACAGGCCGGTTCAGGAAACACCATATATTTT. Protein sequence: CASSAAGQAGSGNTIYF.

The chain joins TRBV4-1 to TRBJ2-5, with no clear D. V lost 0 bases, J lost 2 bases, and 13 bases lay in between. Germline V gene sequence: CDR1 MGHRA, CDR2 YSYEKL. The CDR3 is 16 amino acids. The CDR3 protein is CASSQDLRPLQETQYF. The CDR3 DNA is TGCGCCAGCAGCCAAGATCTCAGGCCCCTTCAAGAGACCCAGTACTTC.

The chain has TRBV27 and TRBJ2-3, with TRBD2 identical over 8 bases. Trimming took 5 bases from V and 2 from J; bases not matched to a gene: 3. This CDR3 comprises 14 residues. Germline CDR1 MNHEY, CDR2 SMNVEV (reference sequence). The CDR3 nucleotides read TGTGCCAGCAGTGCGGGACTAGACACAGATACGCAGTATTTT. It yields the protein CASSAGLDTDTQYF.

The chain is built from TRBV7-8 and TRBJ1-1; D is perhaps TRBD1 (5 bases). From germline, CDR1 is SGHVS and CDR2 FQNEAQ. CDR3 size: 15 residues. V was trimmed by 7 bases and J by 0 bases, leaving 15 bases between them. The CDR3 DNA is TGTGCCAGCAAAACCGGGACTACAATGAACACTGAAGCTTTCTTT. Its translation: CASKTGTTMNTEAFF. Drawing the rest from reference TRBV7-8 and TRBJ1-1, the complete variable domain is GAGVSQSPRYKVAKRGQDVALRCDPISGHVSLFWYQQALGQGPEFLTYFQNEAQLDKSGLPSDRFFAERPEGSVSTLKIQRTQQEDSAVYLCASKTGTTMNTEAFFGQGTRLTVV.

The chain's CDR3 is CASSTRTGYNEQFF. The CDR3 nucleotides read TGTGCCAGCAGTACTAGGACGGGCTACAATGAGCAGTTCTTC. V gene TRBV28 combines with J gene TRBJ2-1; tentative D call: TRBD2 (5 bases). CDR1 is MDHEN and CDR2 is SYDVKM in the germline V gene. This CDR3 is 14 amino acids long. Trimming left V 5 bases short and J 3 bases short, with 11 bases between.

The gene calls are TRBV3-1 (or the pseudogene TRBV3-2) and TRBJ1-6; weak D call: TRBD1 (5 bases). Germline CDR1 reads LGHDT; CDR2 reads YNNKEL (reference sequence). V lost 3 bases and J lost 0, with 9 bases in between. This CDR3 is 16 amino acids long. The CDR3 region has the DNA TGTGCCAGCAGCCACCTAGACAGCTCCTATAATTCACCCCTCCACTTT. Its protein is CASSHLDSSYNSPLHF.

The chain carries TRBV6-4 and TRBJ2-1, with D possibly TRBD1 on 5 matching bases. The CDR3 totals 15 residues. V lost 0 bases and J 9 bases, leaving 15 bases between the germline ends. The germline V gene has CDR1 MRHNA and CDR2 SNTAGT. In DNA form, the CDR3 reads TGTGCCAGCAGTGACTCTTCAGGGTCTTATCCTGAGCAGTTCTTC. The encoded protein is CASSDSSGSYPEQFF.

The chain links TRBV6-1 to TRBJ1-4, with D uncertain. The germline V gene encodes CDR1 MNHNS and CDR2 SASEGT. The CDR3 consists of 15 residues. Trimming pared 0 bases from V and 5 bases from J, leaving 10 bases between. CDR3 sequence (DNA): TGTGCCAGCAGTGAAGCAGCGACGGGAAATGAAAAACTGTTTTTT. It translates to CASSEAATGNEKLFF.

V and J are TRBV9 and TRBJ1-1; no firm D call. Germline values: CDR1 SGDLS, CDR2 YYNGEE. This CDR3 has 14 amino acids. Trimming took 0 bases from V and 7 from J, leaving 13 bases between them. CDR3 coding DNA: TGTGCCAGCAGCGTAGGCGGTGATGGAATTGAAGCTTTCTTT. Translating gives CASSVGGDGIEAFF.